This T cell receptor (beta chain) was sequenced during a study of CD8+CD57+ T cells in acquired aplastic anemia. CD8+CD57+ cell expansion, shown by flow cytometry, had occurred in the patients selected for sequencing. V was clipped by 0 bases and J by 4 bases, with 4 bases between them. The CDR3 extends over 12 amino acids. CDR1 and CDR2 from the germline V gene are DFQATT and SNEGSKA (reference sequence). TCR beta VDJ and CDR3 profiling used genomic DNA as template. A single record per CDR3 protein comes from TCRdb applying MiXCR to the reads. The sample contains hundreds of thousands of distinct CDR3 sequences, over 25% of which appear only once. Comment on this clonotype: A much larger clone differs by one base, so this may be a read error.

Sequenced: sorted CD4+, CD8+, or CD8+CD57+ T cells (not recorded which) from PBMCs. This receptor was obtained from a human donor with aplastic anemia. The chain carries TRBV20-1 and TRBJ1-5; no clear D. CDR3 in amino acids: CSAREENQPQHF. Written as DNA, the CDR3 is TGCAGTGCTAGAGAGGAGAATCAGCCCCAGCATTTT.